One and the same sample provided the 17 T cell receptor beta chains below, sequenced in a study of PD-1 blockade in classical Hodgkin lymphoma (TCRdb year 2020). Library prep was done by the immunoSEQ multiplex PCR assay. Not all clones reach the TCRdb copy of this immuneACCESS table, which keeps in-frame sequences only. Checked studies attribute under half of the gap to unresolved V genes and leave the rest unexplained. For this sample there are fewer than 45,000 clones; less than 75% appear just once. The ten largest clones take up 3.1% of the sample. The time point label, as the study defines it: cycle 4 day 1 (C4D1), after more than five weeks of nivolumab. Relapse after autologous stem cell transplantation had occurred in all trial patients, and cohorts A, B and C were distinguished by prior brentuximab vedotin exposure. This material consisted of peripheral blood mononuclear cells (PBMCs), taken before the fourth cycle of nivolumab. The receptors derive from a human donor with classical Hodgkin lymphoma.

V usage is TRBV30 and J usage is TRBJ1-1, with D unresolved. V lost 4 bases to trimming and J lost 0 bases, with 9 bases between them. The germline V gene has CDR1 GTSNPN and CDR2 SVGIG (reference sequence). The CDR3 sequence is 13 residues long. CDR3 in amino acids: CAWTENMNTEAFF. DNA for the CDR3: TGTGCCTGGACAGAGAATATGAACACTGAAGCTTTCTTT. The full variable domain, with the rest looked up from reference TRBV30 and TRBJ1-1, is SQTIHQWPATLVQPVGSPLSLECTVEGTSNPNLYWYRQAAGRGLQLLFYSVGIGQISSEVPQNLSASRPQDRQFILSSKKLLLSDSGFYLCAWTENMNTEAFFGQGTRLTVV.

As DNA, the CDR3 is TGTGCCAGCTCAGACCTGACAGGGGGCACTGAAGCTTTCTTT. It is translated as CASSDLTGGTEAFF. The gene calls are TRBV18 and TRBJ1-1, with 9 nucleotides matching TRBD1. CDR3 length equals 14 residues. CDR1 and CDR2 (germline): KGHSH, LQKENI. Trimming cost V 5 bases and J 4 bases; bases outside gene matches: 5.

V usage is TRBV10-3 and J usage is TRBJ1-1; TRBD1 aligns across 7 bases. In germline, CDR1 is ENHRY, CDR2 SYGVKD. The CDR3 contains 12 residues. V trimming: 6 bases; J trimming: 4 bases; junction bases outside the gene matches: 2. CDR3 in DNA: TGTGCCATCAGACAGGGGATCACTGAAGCTTTCTTT. This encodes CAIRQGITEAFF.

Remarks on this clone: A junction end diverges from the germline sequence, so it may reflect a read error. Different DNA sequences within this sample yield the same CDR3. The V gene is TRBV4-2, the J gene TRBJ2-2; no clear D. Germline assignment: CDR1 LGHNA and CDR2 YNFKEQ. This CDR3 has 16 amino acids. The CDR3 here is CASSQEPAPKTGELFF. The CDR3 DNA reads as TGTGCCAGCAGCCAAGAACCGGCCCCGAAGACCGGGGAGCTGTTTTTT.

V usage is TRBV6-5 and J usage is TRBJ1-2; TRBD1 agrees at 9 bases. CDR3 length: 14 amino acids. Per the germline V gene, CDR1 is MNHEY and CDR2 is SVGAGI. V gave up 2 bases and J gave up 7 bases; unmatched junction bases: 5. The CDR3 DNA reads as TGTGCCAGCAGTTACCGGGACAGGGAAGCTGGCTACACCTTC. It translates to CASSYRDREAGYTF.

V gene TRBV7-2 combines with J gene TRBJ2-1; D gene ambiguous. Looked up from germline, CDR1 is SGHTA and CDR2 is FQGNSA. V was trimmed by 1 base and J by 8 bases, leaving 12 bases between them. This CDR3 is 14 amino acids long. CDR3 sequence (DNA): TGTGCCAGCAGCTTAGAAGGCTATTCTGATGAGCAGTTCTTC. It encodes CASSLEGYSDEQFF.

This chain uses TRBV6-6 with TRBJ2-3; D perhaps matches TRBD2 (6 bases). V was clipped by 6 bases and J by 1 base, with 8 bases between them. The CDR3 covers 13 residues. Looked up from germline, CDR1 is MNHNY and CDR2 is SVGAGI (reference sequence). CDR3 loop: CASRIAGTDTQYF. CDR3 nucleotides: TGTGCCAGCAGAATAGCGGGCACAGATACGCAGTATTTT.

J is TRBJ2-2 and V is TRBV6-5; TRBD2 agrees at 9 bases. J was trimmed by 4 bases and V by 6 bases; bases with no gene match: 6. The CDR3 is 15 amino acids. Germline values: CDR1 MNHEY, CDR2 SVGAGI. The CDR3 spells CASRSGLASTGELFF. The CDR3, as DNA: TGTGCCAGCAGATCGGGACTAGCAAGCACCGGGGAGCTGTTTTTT.

The chain uses TRBV18 and TRBJ1-6, with TRBD1 matching 8 bases. Per germline, CDR1 KGHSH and CDR2 LQKENI. This CDR3 has 15 amino acids. V lost 3 bases to trimming and J lost 5 bases; unmatched junction nucleotides: 3. DNA of the CDR3: TGTGCCAGCTCACCGGGACAGGCGAATAATTCACCCCTCCACTTT. It yields the protein CASSPGQANNSPLHF.

Concerning this clone: Other nucleotide sequences in the sample specify the same CDR3. J is TRBJ2-3 and V is TRBV5-1; D perhaps matches TRBD1 (6 bases). Germline V gives CDR1 SGHRS, CDR2 YFSETQ. The CDR3 contains 15 residues. Trimming stripped 0 bases from V and 0 bases from J, with 8 bases between. DNA for the CDR3: TGCGCCAGCAGCTTGGGCAGGGGAAGCACAGATACGCAGTATTTT. Its protein product is CASSLGRGSTDTQYF.

The rearrangement joins TRBV5-1 to TRBJ2-3; 10 bases fit TRBD2. The J segment lost 0 bases and the V segment lost 4 bases, leaving 5 bases of the junction unmatched. Germline CDR1 is SGHRS and CDR2 is YFSETQ. This CDR3 is built from 16 residues. The DNA of the CDR3 is TGCGCCAGCAGCCCCAGGACTAGCGGTAGCACAGATACGCAGTATTTT. It codes for CASSPRTSGSTDTQYF.

The chain joins TRBV18 to TRBJ1-1, with D hard to call. Trimming shortened V by 4 bases and J by 1 base, and 4 bases separated the two germline ends. The CDR3 sequence is 12 residues long. CDR1 is KGHSH, CDR2 LQKENI, per germline. As DNA, the CDR3 is TGTGCCAGCTCACAGGCGAACACTGAAGCTTTCTTT. It translates to CASSQANTEAFF. The full variable domain, its missing parts supplied by reference TRBV18 and TRBJ1-1, is NAGVMQNPRHLVRRRGQEARLRCSPMKGHSHVYWYRQLPEEGLKFMVYLQKENIIDESGMPKERFSAEFPKEGPSILRIQQVVRGDSAAYFCASSQANTEAFFGQGTRLTVV.

CDR3 sequence: CASSYYSEEETQYF. In DNA, the CDR3 is TGTGCCAGCAGTTATTATTCGGAGGAAGAGACCCAGTACTTC. V is TRBV6-5 and J is TRBJ2-5, with D perhaps TRBD2 (5 bases). Germline lookup yields CDR1 MNHEY and CDR2 SVGAGI. V lost 3 bases and J 3 bases, leaving 11 bases between the germline ends. The CDR3 loop spans 14 amino acids.

The chain carries TRBV11-2 and TRBJ2-4; D is ambiguous. This CDR3 is built from 16 residues. The ends were cut back, 0 bases at V and 0 bases at J, with 9 bases in the middle. Looked up from germline, CDR1 is SGHAT and CDR2 is FQNNGV. The CDR3 spells CASSLEAGVAKNIQYF. The CDR3 nucleotides read TGTGCCAGCAGCTTAGAGGCAGGAGTAGCCAAAAACATTCAGTACTTC.

This clone has just a few counts. The chain carries TRBV2 and TRBJ2-2, with a tentative D call TRBD1 (5 bases). The length of the CDR3 is 14 residues. V lost 4 bases to trimming and J lost 1 base, with 7 bases between them. Germline V gene sequence: CDR1 SNHLY, CDR2 FYNNEI. The CDR3 loop reads CASSARVNTGELFF. CDR3 nucleotide sequence: TGTGCCAGCAGTGCCAGGGTGAACACCGGGGAGCTGTTTTTT. The full variable domain, completed using reference TRBV2 and TRBJ2-2, is EPEVTQTPSHQVTQMGQEVILRCVPISNHLYFYWYRQILGQKVEFLVSFYNNEISEKSEIFDDQFSVERPDGSNFTLKIRSTKLEDSAMYFCASSARVNTGELFFGEGSRLTVL.

The J gene is TRBJ2-5, the V gene TRBV27; TRBD2 matches 10 bases. Germline V gene lookup returns CDR1 MNHEY and CDR2 SMNVEV (reference sequence). The CDR3 runs to 16 residues. With V trimmed by 1 base and J by 5 bases, 7 bases remained unmatched. The CDR3 loop reads CASSLLSSGGPETQYF. CDR3 DNA sequence: TGTGCCAGCAGTTTATTGTCTAGCGGGGGACCGGAGACCCAGTACTTC.

V and J are TRBV28 and TRBJ1-2; 10 bases map to TRBD1. The CDR3 is 15 amino acids. Germline CDR1 and CDR2: MDHEN and SYDVKM. Trimming took 5 bases from V and 7 from J; bases not matched to a gene: 10. Here the CDR3 DNA reads TGTGCCAGCAGTCATGCCGGGACAGGGGATGGTGGCTACACCTTC. This sequence encodes CASSHAGTGDGGYTF.